The 14 T cell receptor beta chains listed next were all sequenced from one sample in a study of beta chain features in type 1 diabetes. Whole-study results and caveats: Among patients with Type 1 diabetes, TCRB CDR3s were moderately but significantly shorter in every one of the four CD4+ subsets.

These receptors are not linked to any known antigen. Of the isolated RNA, all was reverse transcribed, and so the sequenced material was expressed TCRB transcripts. Sequenced by immunoSEQ multiplex PCR; TCRdb stores in-frame clones only, minus some. The data contain 630,000 or so clones, over 12% of them singletons. The sequenced sample was naive CD4+ T cells from blood. The origin of the receptors is a man aged 18-30 years with type 1 diabetes.

This clone has a single count. The chain employs TRBV30 and TRBJ1-3, with TRBD1 as a possible D gene (6 bases). The CDR3 is 15 amino acids. Trimming shortened V by 2 bases and J by 0 bases, and 11 bases separated the two germline ends. Germline-derived CDR1 and CDR2 are GTSNPN and SVGIG (reference sequence). DNA for the CDR3: TGTGCCTGGAGTAGGGGGTCCGTCTCTGGAAACACCATATATTTT. It encodes CAWSRGSVSGNTIYF.

In this sample, this clone turned up a few times. This chain links TRBV5-4 with TRBJ2-7, with 12 bases fitting TRBD1. Germline-derived CDR1 and CDR2 are SGHNT and YYREEE (reference sequence). The J segment lost 4 bases and the V segment lost 0 bases, leaving 8 bases of the junction unmatched. CDR3 size: 17 residues. Written as DNA, the CDR3 is TGTGCCAGCAGCTTGGCGTCCGGGACAGGGGGCTGGTACGAGCAGTACTTC. This encodes CASSLASGTGGWYEQYF.

This clone was seen a handful of times. The chain couples TRBV30 to TRBJ2-3, with D perhaps TRBD1 or TRBD2 (5 bases each). The V gene lost 0 bases and the J gene lost 1 base, with 14 bases spanning the gap. The CDR3 runs 16 residues. The V gene's germline CDR1 is GTSNPN and CDR2 SVGIG (reference sequence). The CDR3 sequence is CAWSVFPGPGTDTQYF. The CDR3 DNA sequence: TGTGCCTGGAGTGTTTTTCCGGGACCAGGCACAGATACGCAGTATTTT.

The J gene is TRBJ2-5, the V gene TRBV23-1; a weak D match, TRBD2 (5 bases). TRBV23-1 is recorded as an ORF, its role being uncertain. The CDR3 is 17 amino acids. The V and J ends lost 0 bases and 1 base respectively, with 15 bases between them. The DNA for the CDR3 is TGCGCCAGCAGTCAATCGCCGATACGGGGAACCCAAGAGACCCAGTACTTC. The encoded protein is CASSQSPIRGTQETQYF.

This clone was seen a few times. The chain recombines TRBV6-5 with TRBJ2-1; possible D gene TRBD2, 7 bases. This CDR3 has 15 amino acids. Germline V gene lookup returns CDR1 MNHEY and CDR2 SVGAGI. Trimming removed 2 bases from V and 4 bases from J, with 12 bases in between. CDR3 nucleotides: TGTGCCAGCAGTTACGACGGGGGGCGATACAATGAGCAGTTCTTC. Its translation: CASSYDGGRYNEQFF.

This clone was seen a few times. V gene TRBV19 combines with J gene TRBJ2-7; 8 nucleotides align to TRBD1. This CDR3 spans 14 amino acids. Germline values: CDR1 LNHDA, CDR2 SQIVND (reference sequence). The V gene end was trimmed by 3 bases and the J gene end by 5 bases; junction bases not matched to a gene: 6. The CDR3 bases are TGTGCCAGTAGTATCCGGACAGGGTTTGACGAGCAGTACTTC. Residues: CASSIRTGFDEQYF. Looking up the rest from reference TRBV19 and TRBJ2-7 gives the full variable domain: DGGITQSPKYLFRKEGQNVTLSCEQNLNHDAMYWYRQDPGQGLRLIYYSQIVNDFQKGDIAEGYSVSREKKESFPLTVTSAQKNPTAFYLCASSIRTGFDEQYFGPGTRLTVT.

This clone was counted only a few times. The chain joins TRBV2 to TRBJ1-5; perhaps TRBD1 as D (6 bases). The germline V gene encodes CDR1 SNHLY and CDR2 FYNNEI. Trimming left V 6 bases short and J 6 bases short, with 15 bases between. This CDR3 contains 14 residues. The CDR3 reads CASSLQGASQPQHF. The DNA for the CDR3 is TGTGCCAGCAGCCTACAGGGAGCGAGTCAGCCCCAGCATTTT. Combining the CDR3 with reference TRBV2 and TRBJ1-5 gives the whole variable domain EPEVTQTPSHQVTQMGQEVILRCVPISNHLYFYWYRQILGQKVEFLVSFYNNEISEKSEIFDDQFSVERPDGSNFTLKIRSTKLEDSAMYFCASSLQGASQPQHFGDGTRLSIL.

In its sample, this clone was seen a few times. The chain combines TRBV30 with TRBJ2-7; TRBD1 agrees at 7 bases. Germline V gene lookup returns CDR1 GTSNPN and CDR2 SVGIG (reference sequence). J gave up 4 bases and V 2 bases, and 5 bases lay outside the gene matches. This CDR3 is 13 amino acids long. The CDR3 DNA follows: TGTGCCTGGAGTACACAGGGGAAATACGAGCAGTACTTC. It encodes CAWSTQGKYEQYF.

The chain combines TRBV18 with TRBJ2-7; D possibly corresponds to TRBD1 (5 bases). Trimming stripped 2 bases from V and 6 bases from J, with 17 bases between. This CDR3 comprises 15 residues. CDR1 is KGHSH, CDR2 LQKENI, per germline. This CDR3 reads CASSPGQGRKGEQYF. The DNA of the CDR3 is TGTGCCAGCTCACCAGGGCAGGGAAGGAAAGGCGAGCAGTACTTC.

This clone appeared a few times. The chain links TRBV5-1 to TRBJ2-2, with 8 bases that match TRBD2. V was clipped by 4 bases and J by 5 bases; unmatched bases: 13. CDR1 is SGHRS and CDR2 is YFSETQ in the germline V gene. This CDR3 has 17 residues. CDR3 amino acids: CASSHWTSLSRTGELFF. CDR3 nucleotides: TGCGCCAGCAGCCACTGGACTAGCCTTTCGAGGACCGGGGAGCTGTTTTTT.

The gene calls are TRBV30 and TRBJ2-5; no definite D call. Germline values: CDR1 GTSNPN, CDR2 SVGIG (reference sequence). The V and J ends lost 2 bases and 0 bases respectively, with 10 bases between them. The CDR3 length is 14 residues. This CDR3 reads CAWSLPRYQETQYF. The CDR3 DNA sequence: TGTGCCTGGAGTCTCCCCCGGTACCAAGAGACCCAGTACTTC.

To note about this clone: Within the sample, other DNA sequences also encode this same CDR3. The gene calls are TRBV9 and TRBJ1-2; a possible D gene is TRBD1 (5 bases). The CDR3 loop spans 13 amino acids. With 0 bases removed from V and 2 bases from J, the gap between germline ends came to 5 bases. Germline assignment: CDR1 SGDLS and CDR2 YYNGEE. The chain's CDR3 is CASSVDRNYGYTF. In DNA form, the CDR3 reads TGTGCCAGCAGCGTAGACAGGAACTATGGCTACACCTTC.

The sample holds one count of this clone. The J gene is TRBJ1-4, the V gene TRBV4-1, with 8 nucleotides matching TRBD1. CDR1 and CDR2 (germline): MGHRA, YSYEKL. This CDR3 is 15 amino acids long. The CDR3 bases are TGCGCTTCCGGACAGGGTCAGGGCCCTAATGAAAAACTGTTTTTT. Protein product: CASGQGQGPNEKLFF.

This chain links TRBV7-6 with TRBJ2-7; 7 bases are shared with TRBD2. Trimming took 4 bases from V and 3 from J; bases not matched to a gene: 9. The germline V gene has CDR1 SGHVS and CDR2 FNYEAQ. This CDR3 is built from 15 residues. CDR3 sequence (DNA): TGTGCCAGCAGCTCCTCCGGGACGGGGGGCTACGAGCAGTACTTC. It specifies CASSSSGTGGYEQYF.